This T cell receptor (beta chain) was identified in a study of STAT3 mutations in large granular lymphocyte leukemia. Study summary: Over half of T-LGLL patients had one or more immunosuppressive regimens. Whole-study findings and limits: Every T-LGLL patient had at least one immunodominant TCRbeta clonotype. All newly emerging clones after therapy were STAT3 wild type. Clonal expansion was inferred from other time points because no sample existed at each clone's first appearance.

Germline CDR1 and CDR2: SGHNT and YYREEE (reference sequence). V lost 0 bases and J lost 5, with 12 bases in between. The CDR3 covers 14 residues. TCRbeta libraries averaged around 41,000 productive templates per sample. Clones were read by immunoSEQ multiplex PCR, and TCRdb kept only the in-frame ones, dropping some. The data hold approximately 10,000 clones, with roughly 54% observed a single time. Details on this clone: Its antigen is not identified.

The sequence was obtained from a boy younger than 18 with T-cell large granular lymphocyte leukemia. Some clones in this sample may be carry-over from other donors' samples. The sample taken for sequencing was peripheral blood mononuclear cells. V is TRBV5-4 and J is TRBJ2-7, with D possibly being TRBD1 or TRBD2 (6 bases each). CDR3 DNA sequence: TGTGCCAGCAGCTTGGATCCAGGGGAGGACGAGCAGTACTTC. Encoded protein: CASSLDPGEDEQYF. The variable domain in full, with the rest retrieved from reference TRBV5-4 and TRBJ2-7, is ETGVTQSPTHLIKTRGQQVTLRCSSQSGHNTVSWYQQALGQGPQFIFQYYREEENGRGNFPPRFSGLQFPNYSSELNVNALELDDSALYLCASSLDPGEDEQYFGPGTRLTVT.